This T cell receptor beta chain emerged from a study of T cells in Graves' hyperthyroidism and ophthalmopathy. The study, taken as a whole, reports: Peripheral blood also featured most of the thyroid clonotypes expanded above 0.001. The model forecast ophthalmopathy, anticipating it by a median around 6.9 months before onset.

Amplified TCR beta CDR3 regions came from RNA transcripts. Primed by the HTBI set, a first-round RT-PCR was run on the TCR CDR3. TCRdb used MiXCR to reprocess the multiplex PCR reads, holding one entry per CDR3 protein. This repertoire shows around 360,000 distinct CDR3 sequences, 15% found once; its top ten account for under 25%. In its sample, this clonotype was seen many times. Its target is unknown. Duration under 3 months, a NOSPECS grade of at least 4, and a Clinical Activity Score of at least 3 characterized the ophthalmopathy patients. Sequencing was performed on blood. This clonotype originated in an older woman with Graves' ophthalmopathy.

The CDR3 protein is CASSLEYGREETQYF. The CDR3, as DNA: TGTGCCAGCAGCTTAGAGTACGGCAGGGAGGAGACCCAGTACTTC. The J gene is TRBJ2-5, the V gene TRBV11-2; D may correspond to TRBD1 or TRBD2 (5 bases each). Trimming left V 0 bases short and J 5 bases short, with 13 bases between. CDR3 length: 15 residues. Germline V CDR1 and CDR2: SGHAT, FQNNGV.